A single sample is the source of the 8 T cell receptor beta chains below, sequenced in a study of Graves' ophthalmopathy and Graves' hyperthyroidism. Amplification of the TCR beta CDR3 regions used RNA transcripts (as template). The authors performed first-round RT-PCR with HTBI primers and then a second-round multiplex PCR. In TCRdb, the multiplex PCR reads were re-called with MiXCR into one record per CDR3 protein. The repertoire includes about 210,000 distinct CDR3 sequences, 29% of them detected once, and 9.1% sits in the top ten. The sequencing sample was made of peripheral blood. All receptors come from a man between 50 and 59 years old with Graves' ophthalmopathy.

This chain uses TRBV6-2 or TRBV6-3 with TRBJ1-1; tentatively, D is TRBD1 (5 bases). The germline V gene encodes CDR1 MNHEY and CDR2 SVGEGT. V dropped 2 bases and J dropped 0 bases, with 13 bases sitting between them. This CDR3 contains 16 residues. CDR3 region: CASSYDSGGLNTEAFF. The CDR3 nucleotides read TGTGCCAGCAGTTACGATTCCGGGGGACTGAACACTGAAGCTTTCTTT.

This clonotype was seen ten or more times. CDR3 nucleotide sequence: TGTGCCAGCAGCTTAGAGAGGGACAGGGAGCAGTACTTC. This encodes CASSLERDREQYF. The chain employs TRBV7-2 and TRBJ2-7, with TRBD1 identical over 8 bases. The CDR3 is made up of 13 amino acids. Trimming cost V 1 base and J 7 bases; bases outside gene matches: 3. The germline CDR1 and CDR2 sequences are SGHTA and FQGNSA.

This clonotype was counted at least ten times. The V call is TRBV4-1, the J call TRBJ2-7; a weak D match, TRBD1 (5 bases). The CDR3 covers 14 residues. V was pared by 1 base and J by 3 bases, with 10 bases between. From germline, CDR1 is MGHRA and CDR2 YSYEKL. Here the CDR3 DNA reads TGCGCCAGCAGCCAAGGACAGTTCGACTACGAGCAGTACTTC. The encoded protein is CASSQGQFDYEQYF.

This clonotype was counted ten times or more. The chain has TRBV12-3 or TRBV12-4 and TRBJ2-7; no definite D call. Trimming stripped 4 bases from V and 9 bases from J, with 13 bases between. This CDR3 is 12 amino acids long. The CDR3, as DNA: TGTGCCAGCAGTTCGCGGCGTCGCAGGCAGTACTTC. Translating it yields CASSSRRRRQYF.

The chain uses TRBV27 and TRBJ2-7; TRBD1 aligns across 7 bases. CDR1 is MNHEY and CDR2 is SMNVEV in the germline V gene (reference sequence). The ends lost 5 bases at V and 3 bases at J; junction bases unmatched: 7. This CDR3 spans 14 amino acids. Written as DNA, the CDR3 is TGTGCCAGCAGTACAGGGGACGGATACTACGAGCAGTACTTC. Its protein product is CASSTGDGYYEQYF.

This chain uses TRBV25-1 with TRBJ2-2, with D hard to call. V lost 6 bases, J lost 0 bases, and 11 bases lay in between. Germline lookup yields CDR1 MGHDK and CDR2 SYGVNS. This CDR3 has 15 residues. This CDR3 reads CASSPEATNTGELFF. CDR3 DNA sequence: TGTGCCAGCAGCCCTGAGGCAACGAACACCGGGGAGCTGTTTTTT.

V gene TRBV12-3 or TRBV12-4 combines with J gene TRBJ2-7; D is unclear. Between the trimmed V and J ends, which lost 0 bases and 4 bases, there was a span of 16 bases. The CDR3 sequence is 16 residues long. The CDR3 sequence: CASSLAGSPNLYEQYF. CDR3 in DNA: TGTGCCAGCAGTTTAGCCGGGTCCCCTAATCTTTACGAGCAGTACTTC.

This clonotype was counted many times. The CDR3 reads CAISGVAGNTIYF. The CDR3 DNA reads as TGTGCCATCAGTGGCGTAGCTGGAAACACCATATATTTT. The genes are TRBV10-3 and TRBJ1-3; D is unclear. V was pared by 4 bases and J by 2 bases, with 6 bases between. The CDR3 loop spans 13 amino acids. The germline V gene encodes CDR1 ENHRY and CDR2 SYGVKD.